This T cell receptor (beta chain) was sequenced for a study of blood T cell repertoires in COVID-19. For the study at large: Acute and convalescent COVID-19 samples came from the United States, Italy and Spain. T cells, B-cell-depleted T cells, or PBMCs provided the cDNA or gDNA that served as material.

In the source study's methods: Estimates of nucleated cell counts were drawn from the amplification of reference gene primers. TCRdb's copy holds only in-frame clones and misses some; the assay was immunoSEQ multiplex PCR. V, J and clone size were drawn from that table, and D and trimming were deduced from the DNA. The sample consists of about 75,000 clones, roughly 70% of them appearing once. Germline CDR1 is MNHEY and CDR2 is SMNVEV (reference sequence). V was pared by 2 bases and J by 7 bases, with 12 bases between. This CDR3 spans 14 amino acids. The clonotype was recovered from a human donor with acute or convalescent COVID-19. The donor label of this sample is uncertain. Sequenced sample: peripheral blood. The V gene is TRBV27, the J gene TRBJ1-5; no definite D call. CDR3 protein: CASSLKAGRQPQHF. In nucleotides, the CDR3 is TGTGCCAGCAGTTTAAAGGCAGGAAGGCAGCCCCAGCATTTT.